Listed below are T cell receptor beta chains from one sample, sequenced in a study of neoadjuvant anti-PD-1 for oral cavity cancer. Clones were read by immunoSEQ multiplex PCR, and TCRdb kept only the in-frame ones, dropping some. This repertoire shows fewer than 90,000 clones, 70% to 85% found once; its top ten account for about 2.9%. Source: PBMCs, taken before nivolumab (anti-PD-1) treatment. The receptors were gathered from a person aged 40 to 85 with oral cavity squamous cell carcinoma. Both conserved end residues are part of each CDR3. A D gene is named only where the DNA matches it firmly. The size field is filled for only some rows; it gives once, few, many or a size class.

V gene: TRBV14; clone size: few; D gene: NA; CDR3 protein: CASSHTGSDGYTF
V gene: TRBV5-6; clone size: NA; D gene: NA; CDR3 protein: CASSWNGPPGGDTQYF
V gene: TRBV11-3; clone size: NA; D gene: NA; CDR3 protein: CASSQGDNDEQFF
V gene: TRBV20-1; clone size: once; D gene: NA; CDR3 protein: CSAPQESQAFF
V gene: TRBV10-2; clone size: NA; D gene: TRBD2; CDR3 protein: CASTRTSGQETQYF
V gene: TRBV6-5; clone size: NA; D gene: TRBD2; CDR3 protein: CASTRSSAGEKTQYF
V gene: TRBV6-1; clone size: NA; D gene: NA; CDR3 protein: CASSGGGGPSGNTIYF
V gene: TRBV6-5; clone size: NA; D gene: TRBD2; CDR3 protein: CASSYMWEGRYEQYF
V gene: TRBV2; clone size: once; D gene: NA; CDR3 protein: CAIHRERTTEAFF
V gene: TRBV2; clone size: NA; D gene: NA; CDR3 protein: CASNQGPGELFF
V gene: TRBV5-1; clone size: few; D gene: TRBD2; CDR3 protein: CASSPEGLAGGLGDTQYF
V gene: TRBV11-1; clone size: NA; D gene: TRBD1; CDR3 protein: CASSLEGDSYNEQFF
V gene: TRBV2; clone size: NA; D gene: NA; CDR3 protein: CASSLTPGTPPDEQFF
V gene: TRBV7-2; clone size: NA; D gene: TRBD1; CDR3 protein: CASTLDRGSNTGELFF
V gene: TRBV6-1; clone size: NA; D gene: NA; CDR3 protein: CASSEGLAFNTEAFF
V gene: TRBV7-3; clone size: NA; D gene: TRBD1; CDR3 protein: CASSKFGTGTYNEQFF
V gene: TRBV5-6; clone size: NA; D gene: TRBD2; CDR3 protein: CASSFELAGGTGNIQYF
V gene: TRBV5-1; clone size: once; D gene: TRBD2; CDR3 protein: CASSLEGGRAHEQYF
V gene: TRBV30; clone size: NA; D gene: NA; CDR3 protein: CAWTPKQGNTEAFF
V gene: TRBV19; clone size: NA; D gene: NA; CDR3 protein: CASSPPGTPLLEAFF
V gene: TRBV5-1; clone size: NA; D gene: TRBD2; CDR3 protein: CASSLVAGSYEQYF
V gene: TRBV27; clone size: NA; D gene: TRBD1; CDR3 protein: CASSPRGGGGYTIYF
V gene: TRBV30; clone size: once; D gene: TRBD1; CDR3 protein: CAWSQPGQGVLCF
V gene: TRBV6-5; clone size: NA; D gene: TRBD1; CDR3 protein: CASSYSRGGQGSDYFF
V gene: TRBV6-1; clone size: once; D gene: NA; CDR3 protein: CASSEDQMGVAYEQYF
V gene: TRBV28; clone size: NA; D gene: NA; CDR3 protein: CASAGPGHLVNYGYTF
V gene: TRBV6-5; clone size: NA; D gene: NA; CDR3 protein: CASSSGHPATGQYF
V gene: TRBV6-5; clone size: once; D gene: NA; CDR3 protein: CASSYSRANTEAFF
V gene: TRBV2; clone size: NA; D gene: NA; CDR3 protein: CASSETNEQFF
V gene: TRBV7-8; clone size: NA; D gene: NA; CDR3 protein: CASSQTGQETQYF
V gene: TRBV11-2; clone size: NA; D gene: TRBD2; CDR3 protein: CASRPLAGGREQYF
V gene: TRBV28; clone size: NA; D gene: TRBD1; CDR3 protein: CASSSRIRTGLGQPQHF
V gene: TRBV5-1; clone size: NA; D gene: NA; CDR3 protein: CASSLAGVTGNTIYF
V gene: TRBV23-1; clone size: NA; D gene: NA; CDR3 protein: CASSPPRLCLRDSNQPQHF
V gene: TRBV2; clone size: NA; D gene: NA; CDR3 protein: CASSSEDNQPQHF
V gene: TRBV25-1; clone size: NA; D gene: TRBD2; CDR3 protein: CASSGGLAFNEQFF
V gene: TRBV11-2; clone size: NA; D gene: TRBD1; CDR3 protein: CASTRTGNEKLFF
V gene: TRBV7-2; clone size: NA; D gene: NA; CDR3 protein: CASSTPGRLGEQYF
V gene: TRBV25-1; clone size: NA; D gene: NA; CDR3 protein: CASSEGAGAYYEQYF
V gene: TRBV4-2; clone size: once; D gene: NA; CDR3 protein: CASSRNAYNEQFF
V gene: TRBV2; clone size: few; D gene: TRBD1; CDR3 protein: CASRPGWGTGGVYEQYF
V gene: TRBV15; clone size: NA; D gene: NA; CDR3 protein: CATSEGPRNEQFF
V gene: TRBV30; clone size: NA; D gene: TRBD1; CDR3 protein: CAWAPGQGNYEQYF
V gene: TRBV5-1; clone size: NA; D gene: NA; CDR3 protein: CASSTSGSPYEQYF
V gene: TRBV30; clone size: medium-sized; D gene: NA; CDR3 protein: CAWSVNGRAGGGDTQYF
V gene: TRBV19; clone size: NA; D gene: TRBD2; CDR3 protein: CASKIAGGPTGELFF
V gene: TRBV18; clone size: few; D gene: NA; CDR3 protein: CASSPQGTGNEKLFF
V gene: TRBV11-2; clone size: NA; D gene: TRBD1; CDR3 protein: CASSSQQGAFYNEQFF
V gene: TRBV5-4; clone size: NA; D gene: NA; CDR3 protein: CASSLGSGNTGELFF
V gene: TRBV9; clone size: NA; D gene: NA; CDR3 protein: CASSPSWGVDNEQFF
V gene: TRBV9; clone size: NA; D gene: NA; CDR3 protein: CASSVDTGLQETQYF
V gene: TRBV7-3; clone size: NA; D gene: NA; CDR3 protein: CASSTSSQYTGELFF
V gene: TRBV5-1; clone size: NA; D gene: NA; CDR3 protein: CASSFGQGNEKLFF
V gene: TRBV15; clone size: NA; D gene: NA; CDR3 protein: CAGESYEQYF
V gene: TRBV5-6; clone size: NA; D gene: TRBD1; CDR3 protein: CASSLVGGAYLVQETQYF
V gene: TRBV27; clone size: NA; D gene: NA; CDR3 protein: CASRPWEANTEAFF
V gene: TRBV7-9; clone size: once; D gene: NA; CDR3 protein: CASSLVSGQSTGELFF
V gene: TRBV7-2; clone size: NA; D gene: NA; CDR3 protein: CASSAQGTEQYF
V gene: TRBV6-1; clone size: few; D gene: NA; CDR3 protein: CASRSGVESNEQFF